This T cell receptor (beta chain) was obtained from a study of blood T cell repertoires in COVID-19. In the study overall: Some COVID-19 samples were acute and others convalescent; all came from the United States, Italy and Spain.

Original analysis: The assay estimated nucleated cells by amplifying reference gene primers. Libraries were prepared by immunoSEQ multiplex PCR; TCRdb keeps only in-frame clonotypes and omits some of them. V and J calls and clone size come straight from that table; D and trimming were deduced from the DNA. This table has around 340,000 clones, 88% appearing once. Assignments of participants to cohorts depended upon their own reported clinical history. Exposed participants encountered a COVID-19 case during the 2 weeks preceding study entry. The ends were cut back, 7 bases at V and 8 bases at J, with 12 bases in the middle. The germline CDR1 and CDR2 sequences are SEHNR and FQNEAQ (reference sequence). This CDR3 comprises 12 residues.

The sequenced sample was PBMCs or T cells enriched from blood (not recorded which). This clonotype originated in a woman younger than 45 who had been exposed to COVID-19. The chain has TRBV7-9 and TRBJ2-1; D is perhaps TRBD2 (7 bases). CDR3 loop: CASTGAGDEQFF. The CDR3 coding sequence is TGTGCCAGCACGGGGGCGGGGGATGAGCAGTTCTTC.